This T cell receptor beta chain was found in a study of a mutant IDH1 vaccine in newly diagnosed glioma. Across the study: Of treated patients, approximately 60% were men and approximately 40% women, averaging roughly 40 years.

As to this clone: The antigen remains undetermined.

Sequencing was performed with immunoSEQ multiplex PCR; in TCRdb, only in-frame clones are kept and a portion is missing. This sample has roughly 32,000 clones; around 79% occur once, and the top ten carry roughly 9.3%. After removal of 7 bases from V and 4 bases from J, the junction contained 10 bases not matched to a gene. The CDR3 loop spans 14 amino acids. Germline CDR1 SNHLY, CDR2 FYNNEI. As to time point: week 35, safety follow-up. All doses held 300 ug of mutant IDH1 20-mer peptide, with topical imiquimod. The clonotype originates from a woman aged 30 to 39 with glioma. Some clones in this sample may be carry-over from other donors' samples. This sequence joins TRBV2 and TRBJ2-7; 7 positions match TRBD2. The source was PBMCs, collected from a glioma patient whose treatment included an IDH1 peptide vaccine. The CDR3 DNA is TGTGCCAGCAAGGCGGGAGTAACTGAGTACGAGCAGTACTTC. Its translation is CASKAGVTEYEQYF.